The 4 T cell receptor beta chains reported below all come from one sample, sequenced in a study of blood T cell repertoires in COVID-19. The assay was immunoSEQ multiplex PCR, and TCRdb's table has in-frame clones only and misses some. The sample holds roughly 240,000 clones, around 90% seen once. Material: PBMCs or T cells enriched from blood (not recorded which). These receptors originate from a woman aged 30 to 39 with acute COVID-19.

The chain employs TRBV2 and TRBJ2-7, with TRBD1 matching over 10 bases. Germline V CDR1 and CDR2: SNHLY, FYNNEI. There are 14 residues in the CDR3. V was pared by 7 bases and J by 6 bases, with 9 bases of the junction left unmatched. The CDR3 sequence: CASTEMGQGSEQYF. The DNA for the CDR3 is TGTGCCAGCACCGAGATGGGACAGGGGTCCGAGCAGTACTTC.

The genes are TRBV19 and TRBJ2-1; weak D call: TRBD1 (5 bases). Looked up from germline, CDR1 is LNHDA and CDR2 is SQIVND (reference sequence). CDR3 length: 14 amino acids. V lost 3 bases and J 8 bases, leaving 14 bases between the germline ends. CDR3 region: CASSIKGNADEQFF. For the CDR3, the DNA is TGTGCCAGTAGTATTAAGGGGAATGCCGATGAGCAGTTCTTC.

This chain uses TRBV3-1 (or the pseudogene TRBV3-2) with TRBJ2-5, with D possibly TRBD2 on 5 matching bases. Germline-derived CDR1 and CDR2 are LGHDT and YNNKEL (reference sequence). The CDR3 extends over 15 amino acids. V was cut by 0 bases and J by 1 base, with 9 bases left in between. The CDR3 DNA reads as TGTGCCAGCAGCCAAGATGCAGCGGCCCAAGAGACCCAGTACTTC. It encodes CASSQDAAAQETQYF.

The rearrangement uses TRBV19 and TRBJ2-1, with D possibly being TRBD2 (7 bases). This CDR3 has 12 amino acids. V was trimmed by 9 bases and J by 8 bases, leaving 14 bases between them. Looked up from germline, CDR1 is LNHDA and CDR2 is SQIVND (reference sequence). The CDR3 loop is CASGLGGDEQFF. The CDR3 DNA reads TGTGCCAGCGGACTAGGGGGTGATGAGCAGTTCTTC.